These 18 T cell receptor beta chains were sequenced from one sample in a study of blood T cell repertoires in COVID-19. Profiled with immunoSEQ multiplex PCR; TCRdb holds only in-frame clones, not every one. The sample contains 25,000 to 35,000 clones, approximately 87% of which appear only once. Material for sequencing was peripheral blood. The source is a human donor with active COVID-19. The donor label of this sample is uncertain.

The CDR3 is CASSKAGKETQYF. CDR3 nucleotide sequence: TGTGCCAGCAGCAAAGCGGGGAAAGAGACCCAGTACTTC. The chain recombines TRBV7-2 with TRBJ2-5; TRBD2 agrees at 7 bases. CDR3 length: 13 amino acids. In germline, CDR1 is SGHTA, CDR2 FQGNSA. Trimming at V came to 5 bases and at J to 3 bases, leaving 3 bases not matched to a gene.

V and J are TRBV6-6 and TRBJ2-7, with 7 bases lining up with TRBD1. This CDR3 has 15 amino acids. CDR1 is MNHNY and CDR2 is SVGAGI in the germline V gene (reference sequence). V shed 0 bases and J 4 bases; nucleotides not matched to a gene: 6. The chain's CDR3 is CASSYSVQGSYEQYF. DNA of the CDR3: TGTGCCAGCAGTTACTCGGTACAGGGGTCTTACGAGCAGTACTTC.

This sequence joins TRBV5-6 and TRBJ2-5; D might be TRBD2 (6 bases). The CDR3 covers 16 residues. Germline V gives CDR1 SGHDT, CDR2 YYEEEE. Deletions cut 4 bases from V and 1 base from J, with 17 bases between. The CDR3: CASSLRSGVLQETQYF. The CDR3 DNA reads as TGTGCCAGCAGCCTCCGGTCGGGGGTCCTCCAAGAGACCCAGTACTTC.

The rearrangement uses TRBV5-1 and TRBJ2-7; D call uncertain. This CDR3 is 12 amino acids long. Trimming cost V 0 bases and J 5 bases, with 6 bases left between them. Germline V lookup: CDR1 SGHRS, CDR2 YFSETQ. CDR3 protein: CASSLANDEQYF. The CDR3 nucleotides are TGCGCCAGCAGCTTGGCTAATGACGAGCAGTACTTC.

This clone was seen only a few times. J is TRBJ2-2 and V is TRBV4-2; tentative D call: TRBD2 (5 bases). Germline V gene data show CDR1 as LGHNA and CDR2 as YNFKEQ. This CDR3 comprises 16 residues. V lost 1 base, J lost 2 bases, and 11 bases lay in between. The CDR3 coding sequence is TGTGCCAGCAGCCAAGCGTTGCGGGCCAACACCGGGGAGCTGTTTTTT. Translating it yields CASSQALRANTGELFF.

CDR3 bases: TGTGCCAGCTCACTACCGGACTCTAGCAGAGGCTACACCTTC. Translation gives CASSLPDSSRGYTF. The chain employs TRBV18 and TRBJ1-2; D gene uncertain. Trimming stripped 4 bases from V and 8 bases from J, with 17 bases between. CDR3 length: 14 amino acids. The germline V gene has CDR1 KGHSH and CDR2 LQKENI. Full variable domain (missing parts from reference TRBV18 and TRBJ1-2): NAGVMQNPRHLVRRRGQEARLRCSPMKGHSHVYWYRQLPEEGLKFMVYLQKENIIDESGMPKERFSAEFPKEGPSILRIQQVVRGDSAAYFCASSLPDSSRGYTFGSGTRLTVV.

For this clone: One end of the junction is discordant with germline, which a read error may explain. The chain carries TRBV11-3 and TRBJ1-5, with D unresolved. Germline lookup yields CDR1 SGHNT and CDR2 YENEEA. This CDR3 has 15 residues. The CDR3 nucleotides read TGTGCCAGCAGCCCCACCGTCTTGGGCAGACGTTTTGTTTATTTT. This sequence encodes CASSPTVLGRRFVYF.

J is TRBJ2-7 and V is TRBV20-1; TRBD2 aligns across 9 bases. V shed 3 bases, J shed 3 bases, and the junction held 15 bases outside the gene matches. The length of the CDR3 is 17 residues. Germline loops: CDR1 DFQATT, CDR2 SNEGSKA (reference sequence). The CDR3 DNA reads TGCAGTGCTAGTATTCTAGCGGGGACCACAACTATCTACGAGCAGTACTTC. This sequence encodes CSASILAGTTTIYEQYF.

CDR3 bases: TGCAGCGTTGATCTAAGAGACACCGGGGAGCTGTTTTTT. This translates into CSVDLRDTGELFF. The chain joins TRBV29-1 to TRBJ2-2, with D uncertain. Looked up from germline, CDR1 is SQVTM and CDR2 is ANQGSEA. V was cut by 3 bases and J by 3 bases, with 8 bases left in between. The CDR3 has 13 residues.

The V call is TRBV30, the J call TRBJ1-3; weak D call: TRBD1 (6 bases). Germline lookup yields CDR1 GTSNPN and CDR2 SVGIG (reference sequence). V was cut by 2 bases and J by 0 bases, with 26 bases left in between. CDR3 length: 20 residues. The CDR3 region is CAWSLGDTGGYLLSGNTIYF. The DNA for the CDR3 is TGTGCCTGGAGTTTGGGGGACACCGGCGGGTACCTCCTCTCTGGAAACACCATATATTTT.

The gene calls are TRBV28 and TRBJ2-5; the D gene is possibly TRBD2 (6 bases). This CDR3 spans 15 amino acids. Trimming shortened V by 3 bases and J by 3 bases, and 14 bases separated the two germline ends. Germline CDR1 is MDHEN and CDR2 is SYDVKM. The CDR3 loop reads CASSLEGRIEETQYF. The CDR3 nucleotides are TGTGCCAGCAGTTTGGAGGGACGGATTGAAGAGACCCAGTACTTC.

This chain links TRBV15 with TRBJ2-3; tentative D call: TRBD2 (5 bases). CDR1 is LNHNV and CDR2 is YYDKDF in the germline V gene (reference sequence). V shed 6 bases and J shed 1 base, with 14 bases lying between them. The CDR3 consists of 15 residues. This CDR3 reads CATSRTSKGTDTQYF. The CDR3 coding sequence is TGTGCCACCAGTCGGACTTCCAAGGGCACAGATACGCAGTATTTT.

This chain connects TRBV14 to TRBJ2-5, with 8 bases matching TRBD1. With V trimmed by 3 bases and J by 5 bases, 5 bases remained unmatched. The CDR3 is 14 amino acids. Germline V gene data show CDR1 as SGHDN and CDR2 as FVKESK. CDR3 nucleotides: TGTGCCAGCAGCCACGAGGACAGGGAGGAGACCCAGTACTTC. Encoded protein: CASSHEDREETQYF.

The CDR3 nucleotides are TGTGCCTGGAGTCCCCCCGGGATGAACACTGAAGCTTTCTTT. Residues: CAWSPPGMNTEAFF. The rearrangement uses TRBV30 and TRBJ1-1; D is undetermined. The V end was cut by 2 bases, the J end by 0 bases, with 10 bases between. This CDR3 contains 14 residues. CDR1 is GTSNPN and CDR2 is SVGIG in the germline V gene (reference sequence). Full variable domain (remainder filled in from reference TRBV30 and TRBJ1-1): SQTIHQWPATLVQPVGSPLSLECTVEGTSNPNLYWYRQAAGRGLQLLFYSVGIGQISSEVPQNLSASRPQDRQFILSSKKLLLSDSGFYLCAWSPPGMNTEAFFGQGTRLTVV.

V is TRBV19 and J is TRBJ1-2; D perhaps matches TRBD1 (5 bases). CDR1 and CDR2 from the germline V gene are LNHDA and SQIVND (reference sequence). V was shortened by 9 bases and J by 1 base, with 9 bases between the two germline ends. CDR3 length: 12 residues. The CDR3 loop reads CASAGDNYGYTF. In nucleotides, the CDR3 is TGTGCCAGCGCGGGGGATAACTATGGCTACACCTTC.

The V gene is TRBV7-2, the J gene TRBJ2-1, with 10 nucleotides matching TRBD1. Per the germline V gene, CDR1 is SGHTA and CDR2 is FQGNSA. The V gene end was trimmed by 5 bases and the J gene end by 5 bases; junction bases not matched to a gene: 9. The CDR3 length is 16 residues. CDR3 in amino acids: CASSTLGQGVNNEQFF. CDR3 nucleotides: TGTGCCAGCAGCACCCTCGGACAGGGGGTAAACAATGAGCAGTTCTTC.

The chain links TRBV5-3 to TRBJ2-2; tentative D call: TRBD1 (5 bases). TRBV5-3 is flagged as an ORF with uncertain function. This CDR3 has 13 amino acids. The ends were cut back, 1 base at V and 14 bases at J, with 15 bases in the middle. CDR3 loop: CARSLSQGGELFF. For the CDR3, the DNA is TGTGCCAGAAGCTTGTCTCAGGGTGGTGAACTGTTTTTT.

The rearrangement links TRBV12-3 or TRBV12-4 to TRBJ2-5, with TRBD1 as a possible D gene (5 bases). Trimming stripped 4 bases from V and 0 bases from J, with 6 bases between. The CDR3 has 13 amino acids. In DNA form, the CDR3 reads TGTGCCAGCAGTTCAGGGAACCAAGAGACCCAGTACTTC. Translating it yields CASSSGNQETQYF.